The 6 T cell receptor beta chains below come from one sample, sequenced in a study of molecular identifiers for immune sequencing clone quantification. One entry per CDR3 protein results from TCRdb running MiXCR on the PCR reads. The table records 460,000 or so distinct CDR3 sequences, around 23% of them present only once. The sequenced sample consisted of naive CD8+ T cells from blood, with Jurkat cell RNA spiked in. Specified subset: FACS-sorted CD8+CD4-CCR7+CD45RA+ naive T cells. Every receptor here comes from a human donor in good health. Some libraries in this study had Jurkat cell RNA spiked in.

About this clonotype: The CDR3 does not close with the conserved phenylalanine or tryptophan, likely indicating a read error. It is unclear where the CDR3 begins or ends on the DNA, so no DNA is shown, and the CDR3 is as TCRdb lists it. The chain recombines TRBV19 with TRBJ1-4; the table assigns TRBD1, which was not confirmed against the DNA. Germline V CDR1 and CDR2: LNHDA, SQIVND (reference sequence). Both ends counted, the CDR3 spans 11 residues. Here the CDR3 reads CASSAGTGVVC.

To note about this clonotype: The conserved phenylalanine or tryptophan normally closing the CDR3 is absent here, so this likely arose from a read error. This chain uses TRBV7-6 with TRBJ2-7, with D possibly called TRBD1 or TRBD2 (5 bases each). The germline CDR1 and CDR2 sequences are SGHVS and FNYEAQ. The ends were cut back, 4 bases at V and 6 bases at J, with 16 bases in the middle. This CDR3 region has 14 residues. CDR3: CASSSYRDPGEQYL. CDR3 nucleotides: TGTGCCAGCAGCTCCTACCGGGACCCTGGCGAGCAGTACCTC.

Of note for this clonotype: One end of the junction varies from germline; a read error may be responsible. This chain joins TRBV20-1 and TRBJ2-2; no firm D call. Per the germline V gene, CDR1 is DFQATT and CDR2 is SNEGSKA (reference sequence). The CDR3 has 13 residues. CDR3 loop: CSAGDHKTGELFF. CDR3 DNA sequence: TGCAGTGCTGGAGACCACAAGACCGGGGAGCTGTTTTTT.

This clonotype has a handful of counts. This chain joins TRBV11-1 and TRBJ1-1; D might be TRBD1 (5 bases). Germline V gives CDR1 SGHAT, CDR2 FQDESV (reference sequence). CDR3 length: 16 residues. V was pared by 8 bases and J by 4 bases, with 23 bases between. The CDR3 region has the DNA TGTGCCAGCGGACTATCTTCCAGGGAAGTGGGCACTGAAGCTTTCTTT. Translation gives CASGLSSREVGTEAFF.

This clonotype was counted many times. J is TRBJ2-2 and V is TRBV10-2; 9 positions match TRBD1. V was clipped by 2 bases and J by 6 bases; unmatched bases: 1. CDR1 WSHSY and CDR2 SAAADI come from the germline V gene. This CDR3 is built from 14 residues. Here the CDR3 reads CASSEGQGPGELFF. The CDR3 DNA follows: TGCGCCAGCAGTGAGGGACAGGGGCCCGGGGAGCTGTTTTTT.

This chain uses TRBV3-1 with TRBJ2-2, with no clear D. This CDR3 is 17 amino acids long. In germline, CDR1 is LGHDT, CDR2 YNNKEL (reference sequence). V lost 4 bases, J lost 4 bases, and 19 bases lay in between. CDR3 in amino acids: CASSPGVALGITGELFF. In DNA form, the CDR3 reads TGTGCCAGCAGCCCCGGTGTGGCATTAGGAATCACCGGGGAGCTGTTTTTT.